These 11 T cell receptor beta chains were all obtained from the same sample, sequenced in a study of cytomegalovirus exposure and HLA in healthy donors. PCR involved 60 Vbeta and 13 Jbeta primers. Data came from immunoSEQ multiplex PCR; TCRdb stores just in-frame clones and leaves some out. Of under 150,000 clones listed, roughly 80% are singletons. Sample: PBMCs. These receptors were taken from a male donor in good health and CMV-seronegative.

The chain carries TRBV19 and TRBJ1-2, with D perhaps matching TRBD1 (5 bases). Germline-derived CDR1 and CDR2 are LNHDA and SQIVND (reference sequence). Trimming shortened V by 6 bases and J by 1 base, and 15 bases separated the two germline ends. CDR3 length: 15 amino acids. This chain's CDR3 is CASSHRTTVNYGYTF. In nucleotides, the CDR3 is TGTGCCAGTAGCCATCGAACGACAGTTAACTATGGCTACACCTTC.

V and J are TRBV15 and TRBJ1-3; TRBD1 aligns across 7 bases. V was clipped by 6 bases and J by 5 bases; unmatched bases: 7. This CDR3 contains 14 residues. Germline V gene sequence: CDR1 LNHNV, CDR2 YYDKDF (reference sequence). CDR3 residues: CATSRDRDRNTIYF. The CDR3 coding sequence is TGTGCCACCAGTCGCGACAGGGACAGAAACACCATATATTTT. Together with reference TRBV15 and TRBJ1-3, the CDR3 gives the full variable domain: DAMVIQNPRYQVTQFGKPVTLSCSQTLNHNVMYWYQQKSSQAPKLLFHYYDKDFNNEADTPDNFQSRRPNTSFCFLDIRSPGLGDTAMYLCATSRDRDRNTIYFGEGSWLTVV.

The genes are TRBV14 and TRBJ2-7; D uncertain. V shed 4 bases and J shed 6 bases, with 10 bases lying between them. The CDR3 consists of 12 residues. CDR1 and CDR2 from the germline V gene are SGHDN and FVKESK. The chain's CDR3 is CASSLAPTEQYF. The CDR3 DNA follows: TGTGCCAGCAGCCTGGCCCCCACCGAGCAGTACTTC.

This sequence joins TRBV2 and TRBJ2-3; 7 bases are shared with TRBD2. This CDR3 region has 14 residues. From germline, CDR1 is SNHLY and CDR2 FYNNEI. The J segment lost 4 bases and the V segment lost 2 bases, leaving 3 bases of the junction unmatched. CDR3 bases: TGTGCCAGCAGTGAAACGACTAGCTCAGATACGCAGTATTTT. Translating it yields CASSETTSSDTQYF.

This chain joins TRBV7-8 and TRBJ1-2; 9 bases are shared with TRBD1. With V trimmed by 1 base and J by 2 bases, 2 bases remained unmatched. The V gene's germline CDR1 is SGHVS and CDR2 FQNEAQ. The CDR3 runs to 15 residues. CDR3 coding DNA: TGTGCCAGCAGCTTAGGACAGGGGGGGAACTATGGCTACACCTTC. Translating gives CASSLGQGGNYGYTF.

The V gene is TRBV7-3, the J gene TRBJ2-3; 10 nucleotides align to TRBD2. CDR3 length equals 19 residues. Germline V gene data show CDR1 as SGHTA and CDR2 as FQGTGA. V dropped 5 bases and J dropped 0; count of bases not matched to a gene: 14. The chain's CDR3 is CASSGWERGGILSTDTQYF. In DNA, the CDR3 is TGTGCCAGCAGCGGATGGGAGCGGGGGGGCATTTTGAGCACAGATACGCAGTATTTT.

CDR3 nucleotide sequence: TGTGCCAGCAGTTTAGCGGACAGGGACAACACTGAAGCTTTCTTT. Amino acids: CASSLADRDNTEAFF. The rearrangement joins TRBV6-5 to TRBJ1-1, with 8 bases aligning to TRBD1. Unmatched junction bases numbered 6, after V lost 4 bases and J lost 2 bases. Germline-derived CDR1 and CDR2 are MNHEY and SVGAGI. This CDR3 comprises 15 residues.

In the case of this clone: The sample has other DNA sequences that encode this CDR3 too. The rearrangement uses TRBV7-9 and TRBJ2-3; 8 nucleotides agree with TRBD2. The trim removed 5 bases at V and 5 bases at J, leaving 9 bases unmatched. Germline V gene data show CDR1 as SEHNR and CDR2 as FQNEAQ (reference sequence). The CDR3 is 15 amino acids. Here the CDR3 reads CASSQPGLVRDTQYF. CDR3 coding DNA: TGTGCCAGCAGCCAGCCGGGACTAGTGAGAGATACGCAGTATTTT.

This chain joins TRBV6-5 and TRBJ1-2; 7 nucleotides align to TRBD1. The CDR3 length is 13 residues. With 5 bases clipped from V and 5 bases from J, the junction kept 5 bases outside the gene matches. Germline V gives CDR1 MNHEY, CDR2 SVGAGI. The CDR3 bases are TGTGCCAGCAGTCGACAGGGAGTTTATGGCTACACCTTC. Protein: CASSRQGVYGYTF.

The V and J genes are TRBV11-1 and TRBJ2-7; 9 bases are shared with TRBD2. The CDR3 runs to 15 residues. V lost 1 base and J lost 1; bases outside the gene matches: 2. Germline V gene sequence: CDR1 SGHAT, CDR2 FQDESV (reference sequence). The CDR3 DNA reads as TGTGCCAGCAGCTTAGGACTAGCGGATTCCTACGAGCAGTACTTC. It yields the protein CASSLGLADSYEQYF.

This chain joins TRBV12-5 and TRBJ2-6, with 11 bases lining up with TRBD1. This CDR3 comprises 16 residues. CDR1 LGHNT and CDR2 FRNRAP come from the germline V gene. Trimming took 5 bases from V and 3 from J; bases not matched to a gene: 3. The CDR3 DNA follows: TGTGCTAGTGGTGGACAGGGGGCGTTTGGGGCCAACGTCCTGACTTTC. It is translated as CASGGQGAFGANVLTF. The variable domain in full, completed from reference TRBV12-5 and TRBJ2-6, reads DARVTQTPRHKVTEMGQEVTMRCQPILGHNTVFWYRQTMMQGLELLAYFRNRAPLDDSGMPKDRFSAEMPDATLATLKIQPSEPRDSAVYFCASGGQGAFGANVLTFGAGSRLTVL.